This T cell receptor (beta chain) was captured in a study of CD8+ T cells in alopecia areata. Overall study context: Treated individuals took tofacitinib by mouth, 5 to 10 mg twice daily.

About this clone itself: Its matching antigen is unknown.

General observations from the study: How baseline CD8+ expansion relates to response remains uncertain (there was one nonresponder).

The length of the CDR3 is 14 residues. The germline V gene encodes CDR1 SGHRS and CDR2 YFSETQ. V lost 2 bases and J lost 6; bases outside the gene matches: 4. RNA extraction was followed by reverse transcription into cDNA, which acted as the sequencing template. Assay used: immunoSEQ multiplex PCR; TCRdb lists only in-frame clones, some missing. The data hold over 150,000 clones, with approximately 60% observed a single time. Treatment: oral pan-JAK inhibitor, 5-10 mg twice daily. The rearrangement joins TRBV5-1 to TRBJ2-3, with 9 bases lining up with TRBD2. The sample in question was CD4+ T cells sorted from blood, obtained at week 4, from a patient treated with tofacitinib. The source is a human donor with alopecia areata. This chain's CDR3 is CASSFPSGTDTQYF. Written as DNA, the CDR3 is TGCGCCAGCAGCTTCCCTAGCGGGACCGATACGCAGTATTTT.